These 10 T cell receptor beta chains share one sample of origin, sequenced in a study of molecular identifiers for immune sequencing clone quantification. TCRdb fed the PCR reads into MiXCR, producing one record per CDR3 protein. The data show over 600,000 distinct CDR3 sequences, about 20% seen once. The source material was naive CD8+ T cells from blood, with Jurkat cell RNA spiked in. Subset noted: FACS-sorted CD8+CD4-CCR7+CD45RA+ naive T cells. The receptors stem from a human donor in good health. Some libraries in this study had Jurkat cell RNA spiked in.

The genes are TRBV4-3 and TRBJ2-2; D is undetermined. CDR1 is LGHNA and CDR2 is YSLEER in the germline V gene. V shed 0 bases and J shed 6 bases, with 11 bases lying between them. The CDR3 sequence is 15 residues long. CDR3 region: CASSQEVVEAGELFF. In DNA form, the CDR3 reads TGCGCCAGCAGCCAAGAAGTCGTGGAAGCCGGGGAGCTGTTTTTT.

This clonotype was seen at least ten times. The CDR3 here is CSVVGETQYF. In DNA form, the CDR3 reads TGCAGCGTCGTAGGAGAGACCCAGTACTTC. The V and J genes are TRBV29-1 and TRBJ2-5; D remains unclear. CDR1 and CDR2 (germline): SQVTM, ANQGSEA. The CDR3 is made up of 10 amino acids. The V end lost 6 bases, the J end lost 4 bases, and 6 bases lay between the germline ends.

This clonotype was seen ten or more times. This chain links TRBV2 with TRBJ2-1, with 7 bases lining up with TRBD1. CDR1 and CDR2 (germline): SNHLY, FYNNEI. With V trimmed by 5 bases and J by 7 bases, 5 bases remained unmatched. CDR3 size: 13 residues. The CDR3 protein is CASSLLQGNEQFF. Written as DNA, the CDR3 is TGTGCCAGCAGTCTACTACAGGGGAATGAGCAGTTCTTC.

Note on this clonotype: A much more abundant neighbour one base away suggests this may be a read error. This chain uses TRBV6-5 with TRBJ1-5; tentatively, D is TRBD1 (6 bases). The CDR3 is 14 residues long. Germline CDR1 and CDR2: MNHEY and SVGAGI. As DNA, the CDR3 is TGTACCAGCAGACCCCAGGGGAGGATTCAGCCCCAGCATTTT. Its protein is CTSRPQGRIQPQHF.

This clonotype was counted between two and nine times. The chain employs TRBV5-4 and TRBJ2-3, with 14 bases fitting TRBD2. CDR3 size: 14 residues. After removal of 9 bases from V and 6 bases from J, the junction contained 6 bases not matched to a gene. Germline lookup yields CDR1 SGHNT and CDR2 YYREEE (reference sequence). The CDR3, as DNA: TGTGCCACCCGGACTAGCGGGGGGTCTGATACGCAGTATTTT. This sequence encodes CATRTSGGSDTQYF.

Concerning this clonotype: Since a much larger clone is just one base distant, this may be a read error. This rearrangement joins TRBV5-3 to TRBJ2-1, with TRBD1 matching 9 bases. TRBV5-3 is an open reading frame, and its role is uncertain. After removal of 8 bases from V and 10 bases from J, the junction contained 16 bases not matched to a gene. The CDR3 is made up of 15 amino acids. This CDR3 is CASSLFRQGVGEQFF. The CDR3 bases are TGTGCCAGCAGCCTATTTCGACAGGGGGTAGGGGAGCAGTTCTTC.

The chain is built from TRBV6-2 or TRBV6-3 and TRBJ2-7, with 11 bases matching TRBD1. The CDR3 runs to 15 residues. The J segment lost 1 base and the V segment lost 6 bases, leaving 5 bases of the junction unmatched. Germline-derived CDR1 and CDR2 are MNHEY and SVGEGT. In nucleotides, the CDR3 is TGTGCCAGCAGACACCGGGACAGGGGGTCCTACGAGCAGTACTTC. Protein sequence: CASRHRDRGSYEQYF.

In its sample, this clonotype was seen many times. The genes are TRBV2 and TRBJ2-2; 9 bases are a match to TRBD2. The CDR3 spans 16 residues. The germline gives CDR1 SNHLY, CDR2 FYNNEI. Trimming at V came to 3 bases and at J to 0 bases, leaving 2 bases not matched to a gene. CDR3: CASSDLAGSNTGELFF. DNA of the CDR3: TGTGCCAGCAGTGATCTAGCGGGATCGAACACCGGGGAGCTGTTTTTT.

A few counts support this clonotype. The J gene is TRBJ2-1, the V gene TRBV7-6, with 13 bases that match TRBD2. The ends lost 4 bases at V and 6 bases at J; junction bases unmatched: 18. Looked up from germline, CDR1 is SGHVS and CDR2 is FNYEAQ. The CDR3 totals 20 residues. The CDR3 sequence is CASSSGLAGEGILRGNEQFF. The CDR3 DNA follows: TGTGCCAGCAGCTCAGGACTAGCGGGGGAAGGAATTCTCAGGGGCAATGAGCAGTTCTTC. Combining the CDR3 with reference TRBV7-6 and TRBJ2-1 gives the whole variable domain GAGVSQSPRYKVTKRGQDVALRCDPISGHVSLYWYRQALGQGPEFLTYFNYEAQQDKSGLPNDRFSAERPEGSISTLTIQRTEQRDSAMYRCASSSGLAGEGILRGNEQFFGPGTRLTVL.

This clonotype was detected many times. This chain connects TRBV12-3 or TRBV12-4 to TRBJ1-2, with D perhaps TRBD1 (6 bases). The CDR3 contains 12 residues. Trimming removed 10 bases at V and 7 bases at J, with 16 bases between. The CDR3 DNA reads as TGTGCCACCTGGGGGGGGGCGATTGGCTACACCTTC. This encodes CATWGGAIGYTF.